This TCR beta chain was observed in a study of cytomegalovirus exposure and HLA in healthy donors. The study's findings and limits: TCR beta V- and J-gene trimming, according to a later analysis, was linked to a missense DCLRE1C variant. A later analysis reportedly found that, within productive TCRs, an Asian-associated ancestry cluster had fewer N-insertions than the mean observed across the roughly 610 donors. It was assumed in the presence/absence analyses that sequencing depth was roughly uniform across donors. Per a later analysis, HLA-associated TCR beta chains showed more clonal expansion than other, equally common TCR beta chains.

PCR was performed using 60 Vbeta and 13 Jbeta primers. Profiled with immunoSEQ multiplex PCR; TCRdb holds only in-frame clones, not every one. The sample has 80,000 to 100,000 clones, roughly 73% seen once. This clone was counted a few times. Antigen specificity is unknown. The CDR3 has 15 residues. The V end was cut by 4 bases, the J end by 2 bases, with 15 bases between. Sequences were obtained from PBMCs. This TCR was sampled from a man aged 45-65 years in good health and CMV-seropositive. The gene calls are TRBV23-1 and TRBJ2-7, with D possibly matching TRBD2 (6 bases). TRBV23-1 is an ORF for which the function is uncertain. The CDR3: CASSRWRGEAYEQYF. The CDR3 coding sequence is TGCGCCAGCAGTCGTTGGAGGGGAGAGGCCTACGAGCAGTACTTC.